Listed here are 22 T cell receptor beta chains from one sample, sequenced in a study of shared clonotypes between healthy human individuals. TCRdb's table, derived via immunoSEQ multiplex PCR, lists solely in-frame clones and lacks some. The data show about 490,000 clones, 79% seen once. Sequences were obtained from PBMCs. The receptors were sampled from a woman aged 40 to 50 in good health. Some clones in this sample may be carry-over from other donors' samples.

V and J are TRBV7-9 and TRBJ2-1, with D possibly being TRBD1 (6 bases). Germline values: CDR1 SEHNR, CDR2 FQNEAQ (reference sequence). The length of the CDR3 is 11 residues. V was trimmed by 4 bases and J by 10 bases, leaving 8 bases between them. The CDR3 DNA reads as TGTGCCAGCAGCTCTGACAGGGAGCAGTTCTTC. Its translation: CASSSDREQFF.

V and J are TRBV7-8 and TRBJ2-7; TRBD1 agrees at 9 bases. This CDR3 is 15 amino acids long. Germline lookup yields CDR1 SGHVS and CDR2 FQNEAQ. The ends lost 5 bases at V and 3 bases at J; junction bases unmatched: 8. CDR3 DNA: TGTGCCAGCAGCCAGCCCGGGACAGGGTTCTACGAGCAGTACTTC. Translation gives CASSQPGTGFYEQYF.

In its sample, this clone was seen a few times. The V and J genes are TRBV15 and TRBJ2-2; 7 bases map to TRBD1. The CDR3 has 15 residues. Looked up from germline, CDR1 is LNHNV and CDR2 is YYDKDF (reference sequence). Losses at the gene ends were 1 base for V and 7 bases for J; bases not matched to a gene: 6. The CDR3 loop reads CATSRAGRGNGELFF. The CDR3 DNA follows: TGTGCCACCAGCAGAGCAGGCAGGGGGAACGGGGAGCTGTTTTTT.

This clone was found once. CDR3 in DNA: TGCGCCAGCAGCCATGGGGACAGGGACCAAGAGACCCAGTACTTC. Encoded protein: CASSHGDRDQETQYF. The chain carries TRBV4-1 and TRBJ2-5, with TRBD1 identical over 9 bases. CDR3 length: 15 amino acids. Trimming at V came to 3 bases and at J to 0 bases, leaving 2 bases not matched to a gene. Germline assignment: CDR1 MGHRA and CDR2 YSYEKL.

V is TRBV7-2 and J is TRBJ1-5, with D unresolved. The CDR3 is 12 amino acids. V gave up 2 bases and J gave up 7 bases, with 6 bases separating them. CDR1 and CDR2 (germline): SGHTA, FQGNSA. The CDR3 DNA reads TGTGCCAGCAGCTTAAGTATGCAGCCCCAGCATTTT. As protein: CASSLSMQPQHF.

V and J are TRBV6-1 and TRBJ1-2; possibly TRBD1 for D (6 bases). Germline CDR1 reads MNHNS; CDR2 reads SASEGT. This CDR3 spans 12 amino acids. V was trimmed by 10 bases and J by 5 bases, leaving 14 bases between them. DNA for the CDR3: TGTGCCACCACAGAACAGGGTTATGGCTACACCTTC. It translates to CATTEQGYGYTF.

The chain combines TRBV27 with TRBJ2-1, with D uncertain. In germline, CDR1 is MNHEY, CDR2 SMNVEV (reference sequence). The CDR3 spans 10 residues. V was trimmed by 10 bases and J by 5 bases, leaving 6 bases between them. In nucleotides, the CDR3 is TGTGCCACCGGCAACAATGAGCAGTTCTTC. It yields the protein CATGNNEQFF.

The chain has TRBV11-2 and TRBJ1-2; 7 bases agree with TRBD1. The V and J ends lost 8 bases and 1 base, in that order; junction bases with no gene match: 7. The germline V gene has CDR1 SGHAT and CDR2 FQNNGV. This CDR3 is built from 14 residues. The CDR3 is CASSEGANNYGYTF. The CDR3 DNA reads as TGTGCCAGCTCAGAGGGGGCGAATAACTATGGCTACACCTTC.

This chain links TRBV18 with TRBJ2-6, with TRBD1 as a possible D gene (6 bases). The germline gives CDR1 KGHSH, CDR2 LQKENI. This CDR3 has 18 amino acids. V dropped 2 bases and J dropped 4 bases, with 18 bases sitting between them. CDR3 loop: CASSPAGVGSLGANVLTF. CDR3 in DNA: TGTGCCAGCTCACCAGCAGGGGTGGGCTCTCTGGGGGCCAACGTCCTGACTTTC.

The chain joins TRBV6-1 to TRBJ1-3; D gene unclear. V shed 7 bases and J shed 4 bases, with 17 bases lying between them. Germline V gene data show CDR1 as MNHNS and CDR2 as SASEGT. The CDR3 extends over 15 amino acids. This CDR3 reads CASTESGAEGNTIYF. Here the CDR3 DNA reads TGTGCCAGCACTGAGAGTGGCGCCGAGGGAAACACCATATATTTT.

This sequence joins TRBV9 and TRBJ1-4; D is perhaps TRBD1 (5 bases). Germline CDR1 SGDLS, CDR2 YYNGEE. The CDR3 contains 16 residues. With 0 bases removed from V and 2 bases from J, the gap between germline ends came to 11 bases. As DNA, the CDR3 is TGTGCCAGCAGCGTAGGGGTAGGGGCCACTAATGAAAAACTGTTTTTT. Its translation: CASSVGVGATNEKLFF.

This clone appeared once. The chain recombines TRBV18 with TRBJ2-2; the match to TRBD2 covers 8 bases. V lost 3 bases, J lost 6 bases, and 9 bases stayed unmatched. The CDR3 runs to 16 residues. CDR1 and CDR2 (germline): KGHSH, LQKENI. CDR3 bases: TGTGCCAGCTCACCCCCCCGGGTAGCGGGACCCGGGGAGCTGTTTTTT. It specifies CASSPPRVAGPGELFF.

J is TRBJ2-1 and V is TRBV28; D call uncertain. Trimming shortened V by 5 bases and J by 2 bases, and 7 bases separated the two germline ends. Germline-derived CDR1 and CDR2 are MDHEN and SYDVKM. The CDR3 sequence is 13 residues long. The CDR3 DNA follows: TGTGCCAGCAGTCCACCCACCTACAATGAGCAGTTCTTC. It encodes CASSPPTYNEQFF.

V and J are TRBV5-6 and TRBJ1-6; D is perhaps TRBD1 (6 bases). Trimming took off 4 bases at V and 6 bases at J, with 17 bases between the two ends. The CDR3 consists of 16 residues. CDR1 is SGHDT and CDR2 is YYEEEE in the germline V gene. Here the CDR3 reads CASSELTGSVNSPLHF. For the CDR3, the DNA is TGTGCCAGCAGCGAACTGACAGGTTCCGTTAATTCACCCCTCCACTTT.

The CDR3: CASSSSGGAQPQHF. As DNA, the CDR3 is TGTGCCAGCAGTTCGTCGGGGGGAGCCCAGCCCCAGCATTTT. This sequence joins TRBV6-1 and TRBJ1-5, with D perhaps matching TRBD1 (5 bases). The CDR3 length is 14 residues. The germline V gene encodes CDR1 MNHNS and CDR2 SASEGT. V was clipped by 5 bases and J by 7 bases, with 15 bases between them.

V is TRBV19 and J is TRBJ2-1, with D possibly being TRBD2 (6 bases). Germline lookup yields CDR1 LNHDA and CDR2 SQIVND (reference sequence). The V end was cut by 4 bases, the J end by 4 bases, with 11 bases between. This CDR3 contains 14 residues. The CDR3 here is CASSTVGGYNEQFF. Here the CDR3 DNA reads TGTGCCAGTAGTACCGTGGGGGGATACAATGAGCAGTTCTTC.

This clone came up a few times. This chain joins TRBV29-1 and TRBJ2-7, with a weak D call TRBD2 (5 bases). V was clipped by 6 bases and J by 4 bases, with 13 bases between them. Germline CDR1 is SQVTM and CDR2 is ANQGSEA. The CDR3 has 12 residues. The CDR3, as DNA: TGCAGCGTACTAGTAACCCCGTACGAGCAGTACTTC. Translation: CSVLVTPYEQYF.

The J gene is TRBJ1-6, the V gene TRBV4-2, with 8 positions matching TRBD1. V shed 0 bases, J shed 6 bases, and the junction held 10 bases outside the gene matches. The V gene's germline CDR1 is LGHNA and CDR2 YNFKEQ. The CDR3 runs to 18 residues. The CDR3 DNA reads as TGTGCCAGCAGCCAAGATACAGGGGGTTTCGTAGGTAATTCACCCCTCCACTTT. This encodes CASSQDTGGFVGNSPLHF.

The V and J genes are TRBV18 and TRBJ2-7, with 7 nucleotides matching TRBD2. With 3 bases clipped from V and 5 bases from J, the junction kept 10 bases outside the gene matches. Germline V lookup: CDR1 KGHSH, CDR2 LQKENI. The CDR3 is 15 amino acids. The CDR3 region is CASSPIRGSSDEQYF. The CDR3 DNA is TGTGCCAGCTCACCGATCCGCGGGAGTAGCGACGAGCAGTACTTC.

The chain is built from TRBV19 and TRBJ2-1; 10 bases match TRBD2. This CDR3 comprises 15 residues. V lost 5 bases to trimming and J lost 4 bases; unmatched junction nucleotides: 5. Germline assignment: CDR1 LNHDA and CDR2 SQIVND (reference sequence). The DNA of the CDR3 is TGTGCCAGTAGTCTGACTAGCGGGTTATACAATGAGCAGTTCTTC. Translated: CASSLTSGLYNEQFF.

This clone has a handful of counts. The rearrangement links TRBV6-6 to TRBJ1-3, with a possible D match to TRBD1 (5 bases). Per the germline V gene, CDR1 is MNHNY and CDR2 is SVGAGI (reference sequence). The CDR3 covers 12 residues. V was clipped by 6 bases and J by 4 bases, with 7 bases between them. CDR3 DNA: TGTGCCAGCAGACAGGAAGGAAACACCATATATTTT. Translating it yields CASRQEGNTIYF.

This chain uses TRBV14 with TRBJ2-1; 7 bases agree with TRBD2. V lost 2 bases and J lost 3; bases outside the gene matches: 13. From germline, CDR1 is SGHDN and CDR2 FVKESK. This CDR3 has 18 amino acids. For the CDR3, the DNA is TGTGCCAGCAGCCAATGGGAGGATTCGGGGGGAATCTACAATGAGCAGTTCTTC. It yields the protein CASSQWEDSGGIYNEQFF.